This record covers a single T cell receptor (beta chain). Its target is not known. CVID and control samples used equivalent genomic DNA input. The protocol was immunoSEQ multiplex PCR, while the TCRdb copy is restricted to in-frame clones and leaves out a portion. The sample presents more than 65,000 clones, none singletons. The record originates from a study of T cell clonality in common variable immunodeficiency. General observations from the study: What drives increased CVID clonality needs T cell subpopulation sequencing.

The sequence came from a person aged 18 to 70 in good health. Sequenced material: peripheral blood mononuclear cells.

Partial CDR3 DNA: TGTGCCAGCAGCTTATGGGAGGGGGTGCGGAATCAGCCC. Translating gives CASSLWEGVRNQP. The entire CDR3 reads CASSLWEGVRNQPQHF. The chain combines TRBV7-3 with TRBJ1-5, with a weak D call TRBD1 (6 bases). The read finishes 3 residues shy of the CDR3 end, and the germline J gene is used to complete it. Germline loops: CDR1 SGHTA, CDR2 FQGTGA. CDR3 length equals 16 residues. Trimming left V 2 bases short and J 4 bases short, with 15 bases between.